Each of the 14 T cell receptor beta chains below was sequenced from the same sample in a study of blood T cell repertoires in COVID-19. Here immunoSEQ multiplex PCR was the method, and the copy in TCRdb shows in-frame clones only, minus some. The sample lists under 130,000 clones, 81% occurring once. Sequenced sample: peripheral blood. These receptors came from a woman in her 70s with acute or convalescent COVID-19.

This clone was recorded only once. This rearrangement joins TRBV6-2 or TRBV6-3 to TRBJ2-5; D uncertain. In germline, CDR1 is MNHEY, CDR2 SVGEGT. V was trimmed by 0 bases and J by 0 bases, leaving 17 bases between them. The CDR3 has 18 amino acids. The CDR3 region has the DNA TGTGCCAGCAGTTACTCGAATCAAGGAACTACGTACCAAGAGACCCAGTACTTC. It is translated as CASSYSNQGTTYQETQYF.

The J gene is TRBJ1-6, the V gene TRBV9; 9 bases line up with TRBD1. In germline, CDR1 is SGDLS, CDR2 YYNGEE. The CDR3 totals 16 residues. V dropped 4 bases and J dropped 7; count of bases not matched to a gene: 9. The DNA for the CDR3 is TGTGCCAGCAGCCTCCAACAGGGGGCTGGGAATTCACCCCTCCACTTT. Translating it yields CASSLQQGAGNSPLHF.

This clone showed up just once. The V gene is TRBV5-1, the J gene TRBJ2-6; TRBD2 might be the D (6 bases). Trimming cost V 2 bases and J 5 bases, with 20 bases left between them. Looked up from germline, CDR1 is SGHRS and CDR2 is YFSETQ. The CDR3 is 18 amino acids. CDR3 sequence (DNA): TGCGCCAGCAGCTTCGGGGGAGGCACTTTCTTCTGGGCCAACGTCCTGACTTTC. It specifies CASSFGGGTFFWANVLTF.

This chain joins TRBV29-1 and TRBJ1-1; perhaps TRBD1 as D (5 bases). The CDR3 spans 16 residues. V was trimmed by 6 bases and J by 3 bases, leaving 23 bases between them. Per the germline V gene, CDR1 is SQVTM and CDR2 is ANQGSEA. The CDR3 loop is CSVTFGLGGGDTEAFF. The CDR3 bases are TGCAGCGTCACCTTTGGGTTGGGGGGTGGGGACACTGAAGCTTTCTTT.

The V and J genes are TRBV15 and TRBJ2-3; weak D call: TRBD2 (6 bases). The CDR3 is made up of 16 amino acids. The V gene lost 0 bases and the J gene lost 4 bases, with 14 bases spanning the gap. Per germline, CDR1 LNHNV and CDR2 YYDKDF (reference sequence). The CDR3 region is CATSREVSGFSDTQYF. CDR3 bases: TGTGCCACCAGCAGAGAAGTCAGCGGGTTCTCAGATACGCAGTATTTT.

Only one count was recorded for this clone. The chain has TRBV30 and TRBJ2-5; 9 bases map to TRBD2. Germline lookup yields CDR1 GTSNPN and CDR2 SVGIG (reference sequence). This CDR3 is built from 16 residues. With V trimmed by 1 base and J by 2 bases, 8 bases remained unmatched. The CDR3 is CAWSAPQTSGQETQYF. The CDR3 DNA sequence: TGTGCCTGGAGTGCCCCCCAGACTAGCGGACAAGAGACCCAGTACTTC.

This clone was seen repeatedly, ten times or more. The V gene is TRBV5-6, the J gene TRBJ2-2, with D unresolved. The CDR3 is made up of 13 amino acids. In germline, CDR1 is SGHDT, CDR2 YYEEEE. Trimming removed 0 bases from V and 3 bases from J, with 3 bases in between. The CDR3 spells CASSLGDTGELFF. The CDR3 nucleotides are TGTGCCAGCAGCTTGGGAGACACCGGGGAGCTGTTTTTT.

This chain joins TRBV7-9 and TRBJ1-5, with a possible D match to TRBD1 (5 bases). Germline V gene lookup returns CDR1 SEHNR and CDR2 FQNEAQ (reference sequence). The V gene lost 1 base and the J gene lost 6 bases, with 13 bases spanning the gap. The CDR3 is 15 residues long. Here the CDR3 reads CASSLEGQGRQPQHF. As DNA, the CDR3 is TGTGCCAGCAGCTTAGAAGGGCAGGGTCGTCAGCCCCAGCATTTT.

The chain recombines TRBV28 with TRBJ2-3; TRBD2 matches at 10 bases. J lost 1 base, V lost 4 bases, and 14 bases had no gene match. Germline assignment: CDR1 MDHEN and CDR2 SYDVKM. The CDR3 spans 19 residues. The CDR3 sequence is CASSSGWPWTSGGTDTQYF. Written as DNA, the CDR3 is TGTGCCAGCAGTTCAGGGTGGCCGTGGACTAGCGGTGGCACAGATACGCAGTATTTT.

This chain's CDR3 is CASSAFPGELFF. CDR3 coding DNA: TGTGCCAGCAGCGCATTCCCCGGGGAGCTGTTTTTT. V and J are TRBV9 and TRBJ2-2; D remains ambiguous. V lost 3 bases to trimming and J lost 6 bases, with 6 bases between them. Germline V gene data show CDR1 as SGDLS and CDR2 as YYNGEE. The CDR3 runs to 12 residues.

The V and J genes are TRBV5-5 and TRBJ1-6; D remains ambiguous. Per the germline V gene, CDR1 is SGHKS and CDR2 is YYEKEE (reference sequence). The CDR3 is 17 residues long. V shed 1 base and J shed 10 bases, with 21 bases lying between them. CDR3 amino acids: CASSLFGGQAQASPLHF. In DNA form, the CDR3 reads TGTGCCAGCAGCTTGTTTGGTGGGCAGGCCCAGGCCTCACCCCTCCACTTT.

The J gene is TRBJ1-3, the V gene TRBV4-3; D not certain. The V gene lost 0 bases and the J gene lost 0 bases, with 9 bases spanning the gap. The CDR3 extends over 16 amino acids. Germline-derived CDR1 and CDR2 are LGHNA and YSLEER. CDR3 region: CASSQDSPGSGNTIYF. In DNA form, the CDR3 reads TGCGCCAGCAGCCAAGATTCGCCAGGCTCTGGAAACACCATATATTTT.

Details on this clone: Different DNA sequences within this sample yield the same CDR3. V and J are TRBV6-5 and TRBJ2-7, with D perhaps TRBD1 (5 bases). The CDR3 contains 13 residues. V lost 6 bases and J 0 bases, leaving 9 bases between the germline ends. Germline CDR1 MNHEY, CDR2 SVGAGI. The CDR3 DNA is TGTGCCAGCAGCTCCGACAGCTCCTACGAGCAGTACTTC. Protein product: CASSSDSSYEQYF.

The chain employs TRBV4-2 and TRBJ2-1; the match to TRBD2 covers 9 bases. This CDR3 is 13 amino acids long. The V and J ends lost 0 bases and 15 bases, in that order; junction bases with no gene match: 6. Germline assignment: CDR1 LGHNA and CDR2 YNFKEQ. CDR3 region: CASSQDSERGAFF. The DNA for the CDR3 is TGTGCCAGCAGCCAAGATTCGGAGCGGGGGGCGTTCTTC.